This paragraph reports one T cell receptor (beta chain). Within the sample, other DNA sequences also encode this same CDR3. Naive-designated CD8 cells lacked CD45RO, were positively enriched for CCR7, and omitted terminally differentiated effector memory CD45RA+ cells. This sample stems from a study of shared clonotypes between healthy human individuals. Clones were sequenced by immunoSEQ multiplex PCR, and TCRdb holds only the in-frame ones, with some missing. Of around 1.9 million clones detected, 90% to 95% appear once; the ten largest clones hold roughly 1.7%. V was trimmed by 0 bases and J by 4 bases, leaving 7 bases between them. CDR3 size: 13 residues. Germline-derived CDR1 and CDR2 are SGDLS and YYNGEE.

The rearrangement joins TRBV9 to TRBJ2-5; no clear D gene. This receptor was obtained from a man younger than 30 in good health. Some clones in this sample may be carry-over from other donors' samples. Material for sequencing was naive CD8+ T cells from PBMCs. Here the CDR3 DNA reads TGTGCCAGCAGCGTAGGCGGCCTAGAGACCCAGTACTTC. Translating it yields CASSVGGLETQYF.